This TCR beta chain came from a study of cytomegalovirus exposure and HLA in healthy donors (dated by TCRdb to about 2017). Some background on the complete study: An earlier analysis of approximately 640 of the donors reported 250 to 300 Gb of sequence data and roughly 110 million unique TCR beta sequences from 150 million to 200 million T cells. Around 320 gigabases of sequencing data and approximately 85 million unique TCR sequences were included in an early release covering about 700 HLA-typed donors. Of the 300 to 500 genotyped donors, 81% were placed in the genetic ancestry cluster associated with self-reported Caucasian donors. The study aimed to test whether signatures of past pathogen exposure could be identified by cataloging public T cell receptors. The study used immunosequencing to profile the T cell repertoires of 600 to 850 subjects and linked those repertoires to cytomegalovirus serostatus. Besides the first cohort of roughly 660 subjects, a separate validation cohort made up of over 95 different subjects was used. High-throughput TCR immunosequencing, statistical association of individual TCRs with disease status, and machine learning were combined to predict cytomegalovirus infection status. To study patterns of TCR occurrence, a later analysis re-analyzed previously published TCR beta repertoires from just over 650 donors and added high-resolution HLA genotyping. The later analysis used no new phenotypic data to find candidate immune exposures, relying instead on TCR beta sequences and their occurrence across donors. An earlier analysis of roughly 580 of the donors used high-throughput TCR beta sequencing to judge whether each TCR beta V gene segment behaved as functional or pseudogenic. Donor age, sex, ethnicity and CMV serostatus were compiled together with the repertoire data. Genome-wide SNP genotypes for about 60% of the roughly 700 donors were used in a later genetic analysis, which treated that subset as a discovery cohort. Every discovery cohort repertoire had been produced on one sequencing platform. Class I and class II HLA loci were covered by the typing at four-digit resolution. Typing coverage differed by locus: A, B, C, DRB1 and DQB1 were typed in roughly 629-630 donors, DQA1 in roughly 510, DPA1 in roughly 590, and DPB1 in 472. Roughly 5 DR-DQ haplotypes were handled as single units for association and clustering because linkage in the cohort was strong. Among almost 400 genotyped donors of the cohort, an average of approximately 230,000 unique TCR beta nucleotide sequences were sequenced per donor, about a sixth of them non-productive. The full study reports these points: In a later genetic analysis, fewer N-insertions in productive TCRs were reported among donors in an Asian-associated ancestry cluster than the approximately 710-donor mean. Strong co-occurrence of HLA alleles, especially DR and DQ, made assigning TCR associations to individual alleles difficult. The study gave a list of some 150 TCR beta chains associated with cytomegalovirus. A later analysis reported that several top co-occurrence clusters appeared linked to parvovirus B19, influenza, CMV and Epstein-Barr virus. Most TCR sequences were seen in very few donors, while some public TCRs were found in many individuals. Because counts were too low, seventeen rarely observed V segments, including chromosome 9 orphons, were left out of the earlier analysis of some 640 of the donors. A further reported finding was that TCR beta sequences accurately predicted the HLA-A and HLA-B alleles for most subjects in the first cohort. In a later analysis, HLA-associated TCR beta chains were found to be more clonally expanded and to have lower generation probabilities than equally common non-associated chains. According to a later analysis, TCR association rates differed among HLA loci, with DRB1 alleles showing the most associated TCRs and HLA-C alleles showing the fewest. A group of highly shared sequence variants was considered likely to be a technical artifact of the sequencing pipeline. It was suggested by the authors that the approach could potentially be generalized to other disease states and immunological phenotypes. Because HLA typing was unavailable for some donors at each locus, only the typed subset was used in association tests. In a later analysis, most CMV-associated TCR beta chains were found to appear HLA-restricted, with HLA associations seemingly driven largely by CMV exposure. Only TCR beta chains were sequenced in this cohort, and the absence of alpha or paired-chain data limited detectable features. In vitro tests confirmed that a few of the cytomegalovirus-associated TCR beta chains recognize cytomegalovirus antigens. Sequencing depth was assumed to be roughly uniform across donors in the presence/absence analyses, though that assumption may not hold. A later analysis associated roughly 17,000 TCR beta sequences with specific HLA alleles at a false discovery rate of 0.05. Linkage disequilibrium might explain the correlated functional status among segregating V segments, but an unknown experimental factor could not be excluded. An association between a missense DCLRE1C variant and V-gene and J-gene trimming of TCR beta chains was found in a later genetic analysis and replicated in an independent cohort. The 87-base-pair reads could not distinguish some IMGT-functional V segments, including TRBV6-2 and TRBV6-3, so those segments were excluded. The classifier was reported to diagnose cytomegalovirus status with high specificity and sensitivity in both the original and validation cohorts. The only immune exposure information available for the cohort was CMV serostatus. In an earlier analysis of 587 of the donors, most TCR beta V segments appeared in productive rearrangements about 87% or about 30% of the time, broadly matching IMGT annotations.

The protocol used for the library was the immunoSEQ multiplex PCR assay. For the multiplex PCR, a mixture combining 60 forward primers for TCR Vbeta segments and 13 reverse primers for TCR Jbeta segments was used. The CDR3 region of rearranged TCR beta genes was amplified from genomic DNA with a multiplex PCR assay. On the Illumina HiSeq System, the amplified TCR beta libraries were sequenced as 87-base-pair reads. The paper's data handling went like this. A later analysis tallied around 82 million unique TCR beta chains across the approximately 670 repertoires, and some 10 million of those chains were shared by two or more donors. Raw reads were error-corrected and collapsed into unique sequences with a nearest-neighbor algorithm that merged closely related sequences to remove PCR and sequencing errors. V, D and J gene segments were assigned by aligning CDR3 sequences to IMGT reference sequences. For a sequence to be retained, at least a six-nucleotide match to both a V gene segment and a J gene segment was required. A rearrangement counted as productive if the CDR3 had no stop codons and remained in frame with V and J, and every other rearrangement counted as non-productive. Following IMGT convention, CDR3 was defined as the stretch from the second conserved V-encoded cysteine to the conserved J-encoded phenylalanine. The earlier analysis of more than 450 of the donors excluded sequences that lacked an unambiguous match to a single V gene segment. An earlier analysis of just under 600 of the donors called V segments functional above 56.7% productive rearrangements and segregating when the between-donor standard deviation exceeded 5%. A statistical classification framework was developed to diagnose cytomegalovirus status using the catalog of TCR beta chain sequences. In a later analysis, TCR nucleotide sequences were compared against IMGT/GENE-DB human TR gene sequences so that V and J genes could be assigned. A later analysis assigned CDR3 sequences and most-parsimonious VDJ recombination scenarios with the TCRdist pipeline. In a later analysis, every TCR beta chain was defined by the combination of its CDR3 amino acid sequence and its V-gene family, and reads without a unique V-gene family were dropped. As a way to deal with suspected cross-contamination and a sequencing artifact, a later analysis dropped more than 500 nucleotide sequences that were highly shared and had low generation probability. In a later analysis, a clonal expansion index for each public chain was calculated from normalized within-repertoire ranks of inferred template counts. In a later analysis, generation probabilities were computed using a VDJ recombination model fitted to out-of-frame rearrangements, and the results were checked against IGoR. In a later analysis, TCR-TCR, TCR-HLA and TCR-CMV co-occurrence was scored with hypergeometric tests, and a repertoire-size bias correction was applied to TCR pairs. False discovery rates were estimated in a later analysis by permuting HLA or CMV assignments 20 times. In a later analysis, co-occurring TCRs were grouped using DBSCAN, and TCRdist sequence similarity was added for clustering within HLA-allele-positive subsets. Repertoires with fewer than 30,000 or more than 120,000 public chains, plus five repertoires with anomalous nucleotide sharing, were excluded from co-occurrence clustering. In TCRdb, the immuneACCESS table is reduced to in-frame sequences with V and J assigned. These tables do not hold every clone; where another copy was compared, an unresolved V gene accounts for under half, and the others remain unexplained. V and J calls and clone size are given by that table; D and trimming were obtained from the DNA. The sample yields some 140,000 clones; roughly three quarters were counted once. Together, the top ten hold 1.2% to 1.5% of the sample.

CDR1 SGHDN and CDR2 FVKESK are derived from the germline V gene. V lost 8 bases and J lost 0 bases, and the count of bases not matched to a germline gene is 3. CDR3 length: 13 amino acids, cysteine to phenylalanine. The read is trimmed to its CDR3 DNA, 39 bases read in frame from base 1. With regard to this clone: Its cognate antigen has yet to be identified. Base quality data are lacking; no much larger clone is found one base away.

The cohort consisted of approximately 670 healthy bone marrow donors. Cohort members were all nominally healthy when sampled, although unrecorded immune exposures were likely present. The donor was CMV seronegative and was included in the group of 352 seronegative cohort members. Each donor provided a peripheral blood sample, and peripheral blood mononuclear cells were used for TCR beta sequencing. The Qiagen DNeasy Blood Extraction Kit was used to extract genomic DNA from the blood cell samples. Recombination joined TRBV14 with TRBJ1-1, and 7 junction bases match TRBD1. This receptor was taken from a woman aged 40-49 years in good health and CMV-seronegative. Specimen: PBMCs. The CDR3 reads as follows: CASEGQMNTEAFF. The DNA reads TGTGCCAGCGAGGGACAGATGAACACTGAAGCTTTCTTT.